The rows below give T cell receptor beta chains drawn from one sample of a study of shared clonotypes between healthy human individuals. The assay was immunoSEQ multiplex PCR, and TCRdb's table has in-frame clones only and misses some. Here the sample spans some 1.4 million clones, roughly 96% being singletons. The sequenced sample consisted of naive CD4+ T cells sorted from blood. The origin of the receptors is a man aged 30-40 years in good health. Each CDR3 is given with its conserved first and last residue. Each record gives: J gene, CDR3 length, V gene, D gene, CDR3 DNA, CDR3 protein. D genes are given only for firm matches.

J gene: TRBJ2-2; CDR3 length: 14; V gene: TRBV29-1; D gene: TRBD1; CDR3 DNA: TGCAGCGTTGAAGCTACACAGGGGACCGGGGAGCTGTTTTTT; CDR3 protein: CSVEATQGTGELFF
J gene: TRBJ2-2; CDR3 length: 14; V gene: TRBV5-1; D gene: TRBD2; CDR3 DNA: TGCGCCAGCAGCTTAGCGGGAATCACCGGGGAGCTGTTTTTT; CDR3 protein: CASSLAGITGELFF
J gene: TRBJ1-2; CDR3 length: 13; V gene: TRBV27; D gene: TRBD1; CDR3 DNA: TGTGCCAGCCGCCAGACAGGGGGCGATGGCTACACCTTC; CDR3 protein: CASRQTGGDGYTF
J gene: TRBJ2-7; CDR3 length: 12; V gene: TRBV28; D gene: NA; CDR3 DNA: TGTGCCAGCAGCTCCAGCTCCTACGAGCAGTACTTC; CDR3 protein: CASSSSSYEQYF
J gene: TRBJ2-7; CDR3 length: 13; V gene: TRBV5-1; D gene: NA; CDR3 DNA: TGCGCCAGCAGCCAGGGACAAGCCTACGAGCAGTACTTC; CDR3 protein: CASSQGQAYEQYF
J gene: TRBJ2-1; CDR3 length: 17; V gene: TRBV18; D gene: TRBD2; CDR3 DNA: TGTGCCAGCTCACCACTTCCGACTAGCGGGAAATTCTATGAGCAGTTCTTC; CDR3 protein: CASSPLPTSGKFYEQFF
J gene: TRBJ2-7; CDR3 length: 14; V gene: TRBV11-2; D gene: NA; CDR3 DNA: TGTGCCAGCAGACCGTCGGGAGCCAAGTACGAGCAGTACTTC; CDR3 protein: CASRPSGAKYEQYF
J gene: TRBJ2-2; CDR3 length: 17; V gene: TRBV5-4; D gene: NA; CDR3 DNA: TGTGCCAGCAGCTTGTACGGTGGGGGAGGGGGCACCGGGGAGCTGTTTTTT; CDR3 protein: CASSLYGGGGGTGELFF
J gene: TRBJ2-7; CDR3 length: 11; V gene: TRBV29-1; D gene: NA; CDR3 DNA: TGCAGCGTGGGGACCCCCTACGAGCAGTACTTC; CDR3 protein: CSVGTPYEQYF
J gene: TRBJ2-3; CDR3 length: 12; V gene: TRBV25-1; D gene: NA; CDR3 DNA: TGTGCCAGCAGTGAATTCGGGACATCTAAGTATTTT; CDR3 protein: CASSEFGTSKYF
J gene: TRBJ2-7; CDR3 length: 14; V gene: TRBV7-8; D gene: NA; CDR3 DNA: TGTGCCAGCAGCGCTTTGAATAGGGAGAACGAGCAGTACTTC; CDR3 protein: CASSALNRENEQYF
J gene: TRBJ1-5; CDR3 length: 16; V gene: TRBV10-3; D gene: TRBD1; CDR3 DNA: TGTGCCATCAGTGAGGGACAGGCCTATAGCAATCAGCCCCAGCATTTT; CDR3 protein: CAISEGQAYSNQPQHF
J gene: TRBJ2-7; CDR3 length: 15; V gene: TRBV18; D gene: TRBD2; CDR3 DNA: TGTGCCAGCTCGCCACTGGGGACTAGCGGCTACGAGCAGTACTTC; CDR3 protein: CASSPLGTSGYEQYF
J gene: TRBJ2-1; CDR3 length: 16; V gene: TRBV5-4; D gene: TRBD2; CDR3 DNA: TGTGCCAGCAGCTTGGGGGGCGGGAGCCCCTACAATGAGCAGTTCTTC; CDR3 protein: CASSLGGGSPYNEQFF
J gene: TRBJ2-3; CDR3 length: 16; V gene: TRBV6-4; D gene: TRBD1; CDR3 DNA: TGTGCCAGCAGTGACTGGGGGACAGGGCCGAATGATACGCAGTATTTT; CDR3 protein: CASSDWGTGPNDTQYF
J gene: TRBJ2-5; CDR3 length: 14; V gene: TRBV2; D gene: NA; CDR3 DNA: TGTGCCAGCAGTGAAAGAGTCCACCAAGAGACCCAGTACTTC; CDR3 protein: CASSERVHQETQYF
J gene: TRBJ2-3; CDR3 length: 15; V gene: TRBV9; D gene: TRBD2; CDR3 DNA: TGTGCCAGCAGCGTAGGGGAGGGTAGAACAGATACGCAGTATTTT; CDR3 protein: CASSVGEGRTDTQYF
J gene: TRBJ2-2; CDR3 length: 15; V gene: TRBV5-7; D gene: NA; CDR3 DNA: TGTGCCAGCAGCTTCCCGGGACCCTGGGACGGGGAGCTGTTTTTT; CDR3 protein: CASSFPGPWDGELFF